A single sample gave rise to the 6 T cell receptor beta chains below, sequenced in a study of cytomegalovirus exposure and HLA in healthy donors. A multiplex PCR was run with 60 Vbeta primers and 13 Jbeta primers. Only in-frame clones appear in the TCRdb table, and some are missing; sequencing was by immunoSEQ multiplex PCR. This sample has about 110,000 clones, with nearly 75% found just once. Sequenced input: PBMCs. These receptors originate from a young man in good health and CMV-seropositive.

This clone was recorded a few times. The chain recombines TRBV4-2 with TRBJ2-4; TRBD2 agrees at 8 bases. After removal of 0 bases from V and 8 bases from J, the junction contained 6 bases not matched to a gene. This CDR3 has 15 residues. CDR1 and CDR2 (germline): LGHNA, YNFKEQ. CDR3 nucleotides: TGTGCCAGCAGCCAAGAACGGGGGGGGATGGACATTCAGTACTTC. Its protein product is CASSQERGGMDIQYF.

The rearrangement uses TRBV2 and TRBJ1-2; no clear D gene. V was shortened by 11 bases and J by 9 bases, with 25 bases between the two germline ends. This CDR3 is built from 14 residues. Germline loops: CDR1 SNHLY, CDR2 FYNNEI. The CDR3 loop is CAGRLEGGQRSYTF. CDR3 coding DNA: TGTGCCGGCCGATTGGAGGGCGGCCAAAGGAGCTACACCTTC.

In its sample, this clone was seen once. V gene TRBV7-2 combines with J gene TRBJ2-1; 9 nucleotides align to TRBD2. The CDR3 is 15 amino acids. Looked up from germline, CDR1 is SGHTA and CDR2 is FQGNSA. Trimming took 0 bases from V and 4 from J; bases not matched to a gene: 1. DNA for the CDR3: TGTGCCAGCAGCTTAGCGGCGGGGGGGTACAATGAGCAGTTCTTC. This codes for CASSLAAGGYNEQFF.

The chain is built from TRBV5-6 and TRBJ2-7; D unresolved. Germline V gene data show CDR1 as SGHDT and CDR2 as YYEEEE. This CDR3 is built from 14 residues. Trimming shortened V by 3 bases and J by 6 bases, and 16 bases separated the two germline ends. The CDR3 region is CASSSPRRLVEQYF. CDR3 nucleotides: TGTGCCAGCAGCTCCCCGAGGCGTCTGGTCGAGCAGTACTTC.

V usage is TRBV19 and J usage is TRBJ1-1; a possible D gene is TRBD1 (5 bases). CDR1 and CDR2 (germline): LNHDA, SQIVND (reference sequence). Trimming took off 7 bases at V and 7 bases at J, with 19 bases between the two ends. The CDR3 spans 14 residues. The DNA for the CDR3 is TGTGCCAGTAAGCGCGAGGGACTGCGCATTGAAGCTTTCTTT. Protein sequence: CASKREGLRIEAFF.

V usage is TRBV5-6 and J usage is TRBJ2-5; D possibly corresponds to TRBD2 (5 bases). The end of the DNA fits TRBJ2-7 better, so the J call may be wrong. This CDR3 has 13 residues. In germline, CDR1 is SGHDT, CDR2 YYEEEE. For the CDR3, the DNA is TGTGCCAGCAGCTCCGGGGTCTCCTACGAGCAGTACTTC. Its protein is CASSSGVSYEQYF.